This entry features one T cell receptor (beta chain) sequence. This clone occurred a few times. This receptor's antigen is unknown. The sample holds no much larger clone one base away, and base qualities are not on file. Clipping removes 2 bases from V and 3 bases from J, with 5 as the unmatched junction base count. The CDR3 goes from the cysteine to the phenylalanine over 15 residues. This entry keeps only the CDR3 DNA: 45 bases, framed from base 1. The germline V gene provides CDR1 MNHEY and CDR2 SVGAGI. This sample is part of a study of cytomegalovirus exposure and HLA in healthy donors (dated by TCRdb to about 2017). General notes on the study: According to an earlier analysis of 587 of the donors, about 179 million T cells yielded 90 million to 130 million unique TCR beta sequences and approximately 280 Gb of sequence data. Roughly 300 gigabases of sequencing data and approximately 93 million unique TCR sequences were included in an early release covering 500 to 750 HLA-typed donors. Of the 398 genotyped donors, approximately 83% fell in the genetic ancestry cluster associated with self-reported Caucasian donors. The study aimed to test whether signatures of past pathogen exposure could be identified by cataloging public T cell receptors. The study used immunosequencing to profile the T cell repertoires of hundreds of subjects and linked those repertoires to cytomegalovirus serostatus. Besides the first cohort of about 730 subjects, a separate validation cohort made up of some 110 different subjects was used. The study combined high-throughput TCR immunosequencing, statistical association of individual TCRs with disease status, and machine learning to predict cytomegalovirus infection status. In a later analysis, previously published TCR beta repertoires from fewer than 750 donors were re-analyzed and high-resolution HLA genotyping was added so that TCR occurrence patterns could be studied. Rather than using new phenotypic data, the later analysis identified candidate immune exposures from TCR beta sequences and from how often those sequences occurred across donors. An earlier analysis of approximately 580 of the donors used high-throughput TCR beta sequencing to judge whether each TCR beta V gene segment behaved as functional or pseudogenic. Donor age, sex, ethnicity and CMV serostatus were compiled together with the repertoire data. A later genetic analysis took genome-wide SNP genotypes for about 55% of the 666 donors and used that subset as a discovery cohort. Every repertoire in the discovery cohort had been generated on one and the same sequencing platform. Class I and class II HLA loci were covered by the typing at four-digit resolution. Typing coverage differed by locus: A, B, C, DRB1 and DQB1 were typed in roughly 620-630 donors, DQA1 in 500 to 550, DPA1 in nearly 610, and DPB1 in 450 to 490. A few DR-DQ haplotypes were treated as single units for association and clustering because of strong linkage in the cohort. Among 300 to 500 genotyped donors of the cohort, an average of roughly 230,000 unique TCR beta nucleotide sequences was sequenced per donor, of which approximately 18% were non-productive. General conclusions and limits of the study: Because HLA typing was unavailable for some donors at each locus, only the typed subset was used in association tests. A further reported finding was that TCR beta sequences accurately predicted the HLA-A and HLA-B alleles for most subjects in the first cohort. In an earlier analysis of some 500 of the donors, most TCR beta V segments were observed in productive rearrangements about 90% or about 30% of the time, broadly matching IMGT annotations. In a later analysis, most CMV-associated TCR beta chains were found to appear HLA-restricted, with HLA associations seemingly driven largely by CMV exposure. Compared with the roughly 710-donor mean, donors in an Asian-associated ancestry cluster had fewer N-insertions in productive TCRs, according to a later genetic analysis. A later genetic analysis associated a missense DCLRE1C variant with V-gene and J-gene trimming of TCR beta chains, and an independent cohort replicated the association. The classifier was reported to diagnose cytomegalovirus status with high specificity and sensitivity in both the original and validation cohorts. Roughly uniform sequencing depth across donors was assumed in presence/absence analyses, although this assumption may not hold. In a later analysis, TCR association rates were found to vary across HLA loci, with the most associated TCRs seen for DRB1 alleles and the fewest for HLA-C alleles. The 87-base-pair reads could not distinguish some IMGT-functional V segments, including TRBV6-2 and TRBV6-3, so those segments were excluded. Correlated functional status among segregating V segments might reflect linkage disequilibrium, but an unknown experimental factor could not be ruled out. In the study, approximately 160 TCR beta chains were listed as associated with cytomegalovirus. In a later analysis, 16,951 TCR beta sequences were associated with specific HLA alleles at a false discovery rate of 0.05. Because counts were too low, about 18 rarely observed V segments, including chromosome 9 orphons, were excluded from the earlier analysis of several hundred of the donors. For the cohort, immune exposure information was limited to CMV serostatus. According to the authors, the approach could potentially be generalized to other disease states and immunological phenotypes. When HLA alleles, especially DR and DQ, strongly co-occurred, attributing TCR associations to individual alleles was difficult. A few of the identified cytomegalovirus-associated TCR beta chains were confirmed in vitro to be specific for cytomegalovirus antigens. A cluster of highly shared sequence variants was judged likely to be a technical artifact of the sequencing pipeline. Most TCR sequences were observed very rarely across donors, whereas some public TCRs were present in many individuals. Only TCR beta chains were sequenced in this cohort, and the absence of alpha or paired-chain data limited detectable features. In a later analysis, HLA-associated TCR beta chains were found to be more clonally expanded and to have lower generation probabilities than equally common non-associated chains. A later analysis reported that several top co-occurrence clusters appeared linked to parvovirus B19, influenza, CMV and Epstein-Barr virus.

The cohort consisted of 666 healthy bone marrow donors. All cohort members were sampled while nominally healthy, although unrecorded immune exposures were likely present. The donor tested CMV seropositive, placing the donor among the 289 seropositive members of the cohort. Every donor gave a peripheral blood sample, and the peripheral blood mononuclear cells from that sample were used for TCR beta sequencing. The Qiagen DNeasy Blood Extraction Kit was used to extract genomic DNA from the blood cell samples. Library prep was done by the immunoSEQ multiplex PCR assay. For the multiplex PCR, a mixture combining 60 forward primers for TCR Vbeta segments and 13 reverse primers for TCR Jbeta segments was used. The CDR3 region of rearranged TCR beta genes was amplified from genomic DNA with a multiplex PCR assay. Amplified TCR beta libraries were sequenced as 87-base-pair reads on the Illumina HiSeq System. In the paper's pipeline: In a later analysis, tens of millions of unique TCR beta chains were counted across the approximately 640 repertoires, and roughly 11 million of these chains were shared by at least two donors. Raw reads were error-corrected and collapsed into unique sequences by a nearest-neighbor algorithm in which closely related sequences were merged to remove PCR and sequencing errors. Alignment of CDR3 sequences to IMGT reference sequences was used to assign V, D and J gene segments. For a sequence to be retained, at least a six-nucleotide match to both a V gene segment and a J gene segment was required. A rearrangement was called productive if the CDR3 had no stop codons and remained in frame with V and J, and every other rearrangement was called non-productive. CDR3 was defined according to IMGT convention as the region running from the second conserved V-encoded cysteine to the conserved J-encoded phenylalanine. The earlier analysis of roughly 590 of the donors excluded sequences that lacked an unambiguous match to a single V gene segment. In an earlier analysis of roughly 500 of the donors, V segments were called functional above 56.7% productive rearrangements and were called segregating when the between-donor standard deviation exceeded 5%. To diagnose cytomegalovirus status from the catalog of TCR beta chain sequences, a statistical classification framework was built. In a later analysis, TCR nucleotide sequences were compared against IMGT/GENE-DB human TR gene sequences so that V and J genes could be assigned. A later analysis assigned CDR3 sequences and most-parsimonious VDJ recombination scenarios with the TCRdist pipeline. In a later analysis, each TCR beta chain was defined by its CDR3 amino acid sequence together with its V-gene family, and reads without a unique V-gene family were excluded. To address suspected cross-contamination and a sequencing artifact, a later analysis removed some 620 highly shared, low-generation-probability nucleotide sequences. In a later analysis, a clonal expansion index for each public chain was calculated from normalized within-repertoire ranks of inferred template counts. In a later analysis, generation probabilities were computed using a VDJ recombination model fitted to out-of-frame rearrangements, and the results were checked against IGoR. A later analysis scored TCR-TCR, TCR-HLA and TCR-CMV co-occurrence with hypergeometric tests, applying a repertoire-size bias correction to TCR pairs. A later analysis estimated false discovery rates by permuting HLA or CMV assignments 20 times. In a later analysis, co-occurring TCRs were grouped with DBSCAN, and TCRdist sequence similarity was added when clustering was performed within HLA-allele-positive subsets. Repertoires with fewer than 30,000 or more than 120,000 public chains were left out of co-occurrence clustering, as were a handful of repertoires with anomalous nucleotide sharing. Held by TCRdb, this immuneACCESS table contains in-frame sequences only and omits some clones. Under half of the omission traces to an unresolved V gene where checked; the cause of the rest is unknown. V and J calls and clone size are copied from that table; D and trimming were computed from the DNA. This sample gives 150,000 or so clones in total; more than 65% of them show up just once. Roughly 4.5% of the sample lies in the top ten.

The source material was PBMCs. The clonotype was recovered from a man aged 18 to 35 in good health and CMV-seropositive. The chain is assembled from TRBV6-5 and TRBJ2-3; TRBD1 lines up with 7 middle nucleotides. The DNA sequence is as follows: TGTGCCAGCAGTTACCTCACGACAGGGACAGATACGCAGTATTTT. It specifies CASSYLTTGTDTQYF.